These 8 T cell receptor beta chains were sequenced from one sample in a study of PD-1 blockade in classical Hodgkin lymphoma. Repertoires were generated with immunoSEQ multiplex PCR, while TCRdb's copy carries only in-frame clones and drops some. Among some 90,000 clones, approximately 86% were seen once, and the ten largest hold approximately 17%. The sample's time point: cycle 4 day 1 (C4D1), after 6 weeks of nivolumab. Each of the patients experienced relapse following autologous stem cell transplantation, and their brentuximab vedotin exposure differed. The sequences come from peripheral blood mononuclear cells (PBMCs), collected before the fourth cycle of nivolumab. The source is a human donor with classical Hodgkin lymphoma.

By sample fraction, this clone is medium-sized. The V and J genes are TRBV28 and TRBJ1-5; 12 bases are a match to TRBD1. Germline V gene sequence: CDR1 MDHEN, CDR2 SYDVKM. With 5 bases clipped from V and 6 bases from J, the junction kept 5 bases outside the gene matches. The CDR3 is 15 residues long. In nucleotides, the CDR3 is TGTGCCAGCAGTGAACGGGACAGGGGGCTTCAGCCCCAGCATTTT. Translation: CASSERDRGLQPQHF. Drawing the rest from reference TRBV28 and TRBJ1-5, the complete variable domain is DVKVTQSSRYLVKRTGEKVFLECVQDMDHENMFWYRQDPGLGLRLIYFSYDVKMKEKGDIPEGYSVSREKKERFSLILESASTNQTSMYLCASSERDRGLQPQHFGDGTRLSIL.

The V and J genes are TRBV29-1 and TRBJ1-1, with 8 positions matching TRBD1. The junction had 8 bases not matched to a gene; V was cut back by 6 bases and J by 5 bases. Looked up from germline, CDR1 is SQVTM and CDR2 is ANQGSEA. This CDR3 spans 13 amino acids. In DNA form, the CDR3 reads TGCAGCGTGCGGACAGGGATGGGAACTGAAGCTTTCTTT. Translating it yields CSVRTGMGTEAFF.

V and J are TRBV20-1 and TRBJ2-3; D is perhaps TRBD2 (5 bases). The CDR3 totals 10 residues. The V end lost 4 bases, the J end lost 6 bases, and 5 bases lay between the germline ends. Germline loops: CDR1 DFQATT, CDR2 SNEGSKA (reference sequence). The DNA for the CDR3 is TGCAGTGCTATAGCGGATACGCAGTATTTT. It yields the protein CSAIADTQYF.

This clone was recorded only once. This rearrangement joins TRBV2 to TRBJ2-2; 14 nucleotides line up with TRBD2. Germline CDR1 and CDR2: SNHLY and FYNNEI. The CDR3 runs to 17 residues. V lost 6 bases, J lost 6 bases, and 9 bases stayed unmatched. The CDR3 sequence: CASRGTSGSRFPGELFF. For the CDR3, the DNA is TGTGCCAGCAGGGGGACTAGCGGGAGTAGGTTTCCCGGGGAGCTGTTTTTT.

The rearrangement joins TRBV7-6 to TRBJ2-5; weak D call: TRBD2 (7 bases). There are 13 residues in the CDR3. The germline CDR1 and CDR2 sequences are SGHVS and FNYEAQ. Trimming took off 8 bases at V and 4 bases at J, with 14 bases between the two ends. The CDR3, as DNA: TGTGCCAGCTCGGGGGGCGGGAGAGAGACCCAGTACTTC. Translated, it gives CASSGGGRETQYF.

The V and J genes are TRBV2 and TRBJ1-4, with D unresolved. This CDR3 spans 13 amino acids. Germline V lookup: CDR1 SNHLY, CDR2 FYNNEI. V gave up 6 bases and J gave up 4 bases, with 9 bases separating them. CDR3 DNA sequence: TGTGCCAGCAGCGGACGGAATAATGAAAAACTGTTTTTT. Amino acids: CASSGRNNEKLFF.

The chain joins TRBV4-2 to TRBJ1-3, with 9 bases that match TRBD1. Per germline, CDR1 LGHNA and CDR2 YNFKEQ. V lost 4 bases to trimming and J lost 0 bases; unmatched junction nucleotides: 4. This CDR3 spans 16 amino acids. The CDR3, as DNA: TGTGCCAGCAGCCCGGGACAGGGCGACTCTGGAAACACCATATATTTT. Amino acid sequence: CASSPGQGDSGNTIYF.

The genes are TRBV7-2 and TRBJ2-7; D uncertain. V lost 8 bases and J 0 bases, leaving 14 bases between the germline ends. The CDR3 runs to 14 residues. Germline CDR1 reads SGHTA; CDR2 reads FQGNSA. The CDR3 bases are TGTGCCAGCCGATCTTCTTTGAGCTCCTACGAGCAGTACTTC. This encodes CASRSSLSSYEQYF.